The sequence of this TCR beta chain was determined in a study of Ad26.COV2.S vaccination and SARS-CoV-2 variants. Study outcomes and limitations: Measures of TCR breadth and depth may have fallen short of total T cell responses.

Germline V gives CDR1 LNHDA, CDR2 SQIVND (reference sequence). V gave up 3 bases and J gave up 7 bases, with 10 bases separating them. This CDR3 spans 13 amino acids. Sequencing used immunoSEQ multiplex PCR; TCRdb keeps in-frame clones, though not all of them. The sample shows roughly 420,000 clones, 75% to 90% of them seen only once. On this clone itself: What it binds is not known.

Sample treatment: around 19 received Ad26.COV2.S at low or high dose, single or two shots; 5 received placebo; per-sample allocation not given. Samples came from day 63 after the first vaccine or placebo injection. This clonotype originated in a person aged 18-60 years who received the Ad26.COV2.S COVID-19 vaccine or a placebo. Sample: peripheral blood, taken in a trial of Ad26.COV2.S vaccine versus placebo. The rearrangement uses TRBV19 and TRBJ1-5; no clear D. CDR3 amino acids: CASSIGGRQPQHF. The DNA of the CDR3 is TGTGCCAGTAGTATTGGAGGTAGGCAGCCCCAGCATTTT.